This T cell receptor (beta chain) originates from a study of Ad26.COV2.S vaccination and SARS-CoV-2 variants (dated by TCRdb to about 2021). For the study in its entirety: Vaccine-arm donors were drawn from COV1001, a multicentre, randomized, double-blind, placebo-controlled phase I-IIa trial of Ad26.COV2.S in healthy adults. Dosing of Ad26.COV2.S was intramuscular, at either 5x10^10 or 1x10^11 viral particles, delivered as one shot or as two shots spaced 56 days apart. TCRbeta repertoire sequencing served as the tool for gauging how specific and how broad the SARS-CoV-2-reactive T cell receptors were following Ad26.COV2.S vaccination. A total of approximately 30 samples were included in the TCR-sequenced set, comprising about 20 Ad26.COV2.S vaccine recipients, 5 placebo recipients and 8 SARS-CoV-2 convalescent individuals. Trial participants were randomized into five groups of five: low-dose or high-dose Ad26.COV2.S given once or twice, or placebo on both occasions. Throughout the experiments and outcome assessment, investigators stayed blinded to trial group allocation.

Taken with the paper, the label for treatment or condition translates to: 15 to 20 received Ad26.COV2.S at low or high dose, single or two shots; roughly five received placebo; per-sample allocation not given. For vaccine and placebo recipients, the sequenced repertoires came from samples collected on day 63 after the first injection. In Cohort 1b, 25 to 30 adults aged 18-55 years were enrolled at a single site in Boston, USA, between 29 July and 7 August 2020. As a vaccine, Ad26.COV2.S was a replication-incompetent adenovirus type 26 vector that expressed a prefusion-stabilized SARS-CoV-2 spike protein derived from the original Wuhan strain. Note on this clone: This clone's antigen is unknown. Per-base qualities were not stored, and no clone one base away is much larger.

V sheds 2 bases and J sheds 8 bases, leaving 23 bases between their ends. Reading from cysteine to phenylalanine, the CDR3 counts 16 amino acids. Just the 48-base CDR3 DNA is kept, in frame starting at base 1. The germline V gene gives CDR1 as SGHRS and CDR2 as YFSETQ. The immunoSEQ Assay was the method used to sequence TCRbeta CDR3 regions. After extraction, genomic DNA underwent amplification by bias-controlled multiplex PCR, followed by high-throughput sequencing. For the original study's pipeline: Collapsing and filtering of sequences were performed to quantify the absolute abundance of each unique TCRbeta CDR3 region. T cell fraction was estimated by normalizing TCRbeta template counts to usable DNA, which was measured by amplifying reference genes present in all nucleated cells. Repertoire TCRs were annotated as SARS-CoV-2-specific when V gene, CDR3 amino acid sequence and J gene were exactly matched to a known reactive TCR set. The reference SARS-CoV-2 TCR set came from MIRA and was filtered for enrichment in COVID-19-positive ImmuneCODE repertoires, removing public or cross-reactive TCRs. Using the MIRA antigens, annotated TCRs were further analysed by specific ORF or by position within an ORF. Breadth was defined as the number of annotated unique rearrangements divided by the total number of unique productive rearrangements, and depth was defined as the summed frequency of the annotated unique rearrangements. TCR breadth was compared between groups using two-sided Wilcoxon rank-sum tests. TCRdb retrieved this table from immuneACCESS and kept in-frame rearrangements only. Not all clones are present; in checked studies, unresolved V genes account for under half, and no reason is known for the remainder. That table is the source of V, J and clone size, and D and trimming were worked out from the DNA. This sample comprises around 320,000 clones, around four fifths of them detected only once. The top ten constitute about 2.1% of the sample.

Study-wide findings and limitations: Comparable non-spike TCR breadth was observed between vaccine and placebo recipients, consistent with only spike being contained in the vaccine. Ad26.COV2.S recipients had higher spike-specific TCR breadth than placebo recipients (P = 0.0014). The study was not powered for comparison of responses between vaccine doses or regimens. The authors noted that the TCR breadth and depth analyses may have underestimated total T cell responses. After vaccination, substantial breadth of spike-specific CD8+ and CD4+ T cell responses was reported.

The TCR sequence derives from a person aged 18-65 years who received the Ad26.COV2.S COVID-19 vaccine or a placebo. In this chain, TRBV5-1 is recombined with TRBJ2-7; the D gene cannot be named for sure. Sample: peripheral blood, taken in a trial of Ad26.COV2.S vaccine versus placebo. The CDR3 protein sequence reads: CASSFREASSALQQYF. In nucleotides, the sequence is TGCGCCAGCAGCTTTAGAGAGGCGAGTTCAGCCCTACAGCAGTACTTC.